This is a list of T cell receptor beta chains from one sample in a study of blood T cell repertoires in COVID-19. This table comes from immunoSEQ multiplex PCR, and its TCRdb copy is limited to in-frame clones, with some not included. The sample comprises over 200,000 clones, 92% of which are singletons, and more than 0.95% rests with the top ten. Sequenced sample: peripheral blood. The receptors derive from a man younger than 40 with acute or convalescent COVID-19. Each CDR3 is given without its conserved first and last residue.

v_gene	len	j_gene	CDR3aa
TRBV30	10	TRBJ1-2	AWSVNRAGYT
TRBV6-2/TRBV6-3	12	TRBJ2-2	ASSYQGDTGELF
TRBV6-6	10	TRBJ1-1	ASSYGGVEAF
TRBV6-5	11	TRBJ1-2	ASSYSGQGGTT
TRBV7-3	12	TRBJ2-5	ASSLSPSDETQY
TRBV7-2	14	TRBJ2-5	ASSLQSTGGGQTQY
TRBV5-6	15	TRBJ2-1	ASSSTLTSGRANEQF
TRBV27	13	TRBJ1-3	ASSYQGIPGNTIY
TRBV19	9	TRBJ2-5	ASSSGETQY
TRBV5-1	10	TRBJ1-1	ASSQGWEEAF
TRBV2	11	TRBJ2-4	ASSGESKNIQY
TRBV4-1	11	TRBJ2-7	ASRQTGAYEQY
TRBV6-5	13	TRBJ1-5	ASSPDRGNNQPQH
TRBV5-1	12	TRBJ1-4	ASSFSSTNEKLF
TRBV27	11	TRBJ1-2	ASSLRQNYGYT
TRBV12-3/TRBV12-4	10	TRBJ1-1	ASSFIQGVAF
TRBV5-1	12	TRBJ2-1	ASSLGGSYNEQF
TRBV5-1	13	TRBJ1-5	ASSLSGGGNQPQH
TRBV5-1	16	TRBJ1-6	ASSLTGNTERDNSPLH
TRBV28	16	TRBJ2-6	ASSYVSFPSSGANVLT
TRBV5-4	13	TRBJ2-5	ASSLGQGLVETQY
TRBV19	14	TRBJ1-1	ASTLPLGQGNTEAF
TRBV19	12	TRBJ1-1	ASSIGQANTEAF
TRBV6-6	14	TRBJ1-5	ASSRDGGASNQPQH
TRBV24-1	16	TRBJ1-1	ATSDLWQPKRGGTEAF
TRBV28	12	TRBJ2-3	ASSGGGWTDTQY
TRBV18	15	TRBJ2-5	ASSPPRGAGNQETQY
TRBV7-2	12	TRBJ2-5	ASSFGFGVETQY
TRBV30	12	TRBJ1-6	AWRGAVYNSPLH
TRBV11-1	13	TRBJ1-1	ASSLGQGWGTEAF
TRBV28	11	TRBJ1-1	ASSSRILSEAF
TRBV27	13	TRBJ2-7	ASRPPGLSTYEQY
TRBV3-1/TRBV3-2	11	TRBJ1-4	ASQKSGGEKLF
TRBV7-9	13	TRBJ2-7	ASSLLGAVAYEQY
TRBV5-1	12	TRBJ1-3	ASSPGHSGNTIY
TRBV30	11	TRBJ1-4	AWARQPPEKLF
TRBV15	11	TRBJ1-6	ATSREANSPLH
TRBV25-1	13	TRBJ2-7	ASSESGQGTYEQY
TRBV28	11	TRBJ2-3	ASSPVSTDTQY
TRBV3-1/TRBV3-2	12	TRBJ2-7	ASSQRGQGYEQY
TRBV27	12	TRBJ1-2	ASRESSELNGYT
TRBV5-1	15	TRBJ2-2	ASSLAQPGRSTGELF
TRBV5-1	9	TRBJ2-7	ASSFDNEQY
TRBV11-2	13	TRBJ2-5	ASSLVKIPGETQY
TRBV19	13	TRBJ1-1	ASRPGQGAGTEAF
TRBV4-2	16	TRBJ2-3	ASSQGPSLAGITDTQY
TRBV27	12	TRBJ2-4	ASSPWTGRNIQY
TRBV2	12	TRBJ1-1	ASSRQGGNTEAF
TRBV9	13	TRBJ2-7	ASSLQPNSAYEQY